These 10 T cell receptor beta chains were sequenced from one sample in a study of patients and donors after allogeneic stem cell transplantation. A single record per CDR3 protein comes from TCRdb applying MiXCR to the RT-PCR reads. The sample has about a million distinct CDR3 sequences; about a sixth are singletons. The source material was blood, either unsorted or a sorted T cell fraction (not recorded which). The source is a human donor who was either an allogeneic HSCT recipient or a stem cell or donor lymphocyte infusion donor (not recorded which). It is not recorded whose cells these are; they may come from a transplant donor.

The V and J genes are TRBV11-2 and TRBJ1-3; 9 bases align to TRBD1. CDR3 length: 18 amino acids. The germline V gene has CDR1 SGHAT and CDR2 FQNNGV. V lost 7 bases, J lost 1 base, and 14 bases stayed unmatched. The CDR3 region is CASTPESGQGVSGNTIYF. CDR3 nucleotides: TGTGCCAGCACCCCCGAATCGGGACAGGGAGTATCTGGAAACACCATATATTTT.

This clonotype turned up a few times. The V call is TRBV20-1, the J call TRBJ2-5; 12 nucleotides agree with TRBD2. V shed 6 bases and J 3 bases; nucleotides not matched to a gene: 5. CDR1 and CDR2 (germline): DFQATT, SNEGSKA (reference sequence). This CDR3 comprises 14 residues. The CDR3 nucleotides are TGCAGTGCAAGGACTAGCGGGAAAAAAGAGACCCAGTACTTC. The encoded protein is CSARTSGKKETQYF.

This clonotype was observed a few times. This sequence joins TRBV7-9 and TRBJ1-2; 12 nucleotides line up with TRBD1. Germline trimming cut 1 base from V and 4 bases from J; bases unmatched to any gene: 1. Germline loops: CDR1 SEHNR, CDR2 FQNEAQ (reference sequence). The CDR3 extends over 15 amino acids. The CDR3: CASSLEGQGAYGYTF. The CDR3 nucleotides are TGTGCCAGCAGCTTAGAGGGACAGGGGGCCTATGGCTACACCTTC.

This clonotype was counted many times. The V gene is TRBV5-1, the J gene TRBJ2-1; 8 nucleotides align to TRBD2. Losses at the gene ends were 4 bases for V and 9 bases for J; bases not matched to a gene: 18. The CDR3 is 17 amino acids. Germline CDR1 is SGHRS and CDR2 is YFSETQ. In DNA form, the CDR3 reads TGCGCCAGCAGCACTCGAAGAACAGGACTAGCAATACGTGAGCAGTTCTTC. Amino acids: CASSTRRTGLAIREQFF.

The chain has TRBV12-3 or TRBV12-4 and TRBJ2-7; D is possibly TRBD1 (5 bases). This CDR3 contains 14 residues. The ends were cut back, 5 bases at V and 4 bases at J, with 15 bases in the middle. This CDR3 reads CASSPGLRLYEQYF. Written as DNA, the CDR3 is TGTGCCAGCAGTCCAGGGTTAAGGCTATACGAGCAGTACTTC.

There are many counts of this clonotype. The CDR3 DNA reads as TGTGCCACCTTGGACAGGAATAATTCACCCCTCCACTTT. Translated: CATLDRNNSPLHF. This chain uses TRBV10-3 with TRBJ1-6; 7 bases fit TRBD1. This CDR3 region has 13 residues. Germline CDR1 is ENHRY and CDR2 is SYGVKD. V shed 10 bases, J shed 5 bases, and the junction held 5 bases outside the gene matches.

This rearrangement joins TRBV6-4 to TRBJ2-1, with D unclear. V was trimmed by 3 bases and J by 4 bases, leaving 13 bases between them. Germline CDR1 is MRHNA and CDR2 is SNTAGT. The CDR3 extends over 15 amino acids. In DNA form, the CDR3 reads TGTGCCAGCAGTGAAGGGCCCGTCCCATACAATGAGCAGTTCTTC. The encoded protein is CASSEGPVPYNEQFF.

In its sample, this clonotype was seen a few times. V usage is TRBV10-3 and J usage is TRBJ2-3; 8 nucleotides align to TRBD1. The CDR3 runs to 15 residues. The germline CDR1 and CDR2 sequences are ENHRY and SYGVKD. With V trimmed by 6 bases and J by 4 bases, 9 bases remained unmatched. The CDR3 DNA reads TGTGCCATCAGCCTGACAGGGGCAGGCGCAGATACGCAGTATTTT. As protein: CAISLTGAGADTQYF.

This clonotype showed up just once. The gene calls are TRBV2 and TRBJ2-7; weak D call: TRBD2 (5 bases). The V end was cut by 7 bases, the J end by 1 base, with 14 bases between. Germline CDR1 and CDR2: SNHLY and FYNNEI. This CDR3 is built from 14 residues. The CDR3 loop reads CASKILPGSYEQYF. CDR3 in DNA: TGTGCCAGCAAGATCCTCCCGGGATCCTACGAGCAGTACTTC. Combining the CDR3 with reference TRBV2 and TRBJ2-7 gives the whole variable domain EPEVTQTPSHQVTQMGQEVILRCVPISNHLYFYWYRQILGQKVEFLVSFYNNEISEKSEIFDDQFSVERPDGSNFTLKIRSTKLEDSAMYFCASKILPGSYEQYFGPGTRLTVT.

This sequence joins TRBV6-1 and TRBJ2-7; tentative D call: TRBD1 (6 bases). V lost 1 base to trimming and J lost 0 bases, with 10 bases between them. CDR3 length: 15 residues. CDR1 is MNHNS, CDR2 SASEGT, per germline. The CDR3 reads CASSEGGGFSYEQYF. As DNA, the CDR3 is TGTGCCAGCAGTGAAGGAGGGGGTTTCTCCTACGAGCAGTACTTC.